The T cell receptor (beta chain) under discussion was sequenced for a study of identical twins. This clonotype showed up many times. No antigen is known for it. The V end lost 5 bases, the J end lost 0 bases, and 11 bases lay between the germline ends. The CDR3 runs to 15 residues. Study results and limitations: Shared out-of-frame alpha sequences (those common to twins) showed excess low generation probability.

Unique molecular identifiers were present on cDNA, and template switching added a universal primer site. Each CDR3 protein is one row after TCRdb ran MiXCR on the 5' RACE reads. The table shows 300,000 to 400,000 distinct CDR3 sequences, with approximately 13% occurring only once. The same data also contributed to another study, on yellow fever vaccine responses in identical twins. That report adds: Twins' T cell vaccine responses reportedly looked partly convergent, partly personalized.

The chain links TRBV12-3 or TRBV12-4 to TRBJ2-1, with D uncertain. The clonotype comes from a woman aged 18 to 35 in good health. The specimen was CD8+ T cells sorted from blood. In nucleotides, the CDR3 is TGTGCCAGCAGTCTTAAGGATAGCTCCTACAATGAGCAGTTCTTC. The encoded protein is CASSLKDSSYNEQFF.